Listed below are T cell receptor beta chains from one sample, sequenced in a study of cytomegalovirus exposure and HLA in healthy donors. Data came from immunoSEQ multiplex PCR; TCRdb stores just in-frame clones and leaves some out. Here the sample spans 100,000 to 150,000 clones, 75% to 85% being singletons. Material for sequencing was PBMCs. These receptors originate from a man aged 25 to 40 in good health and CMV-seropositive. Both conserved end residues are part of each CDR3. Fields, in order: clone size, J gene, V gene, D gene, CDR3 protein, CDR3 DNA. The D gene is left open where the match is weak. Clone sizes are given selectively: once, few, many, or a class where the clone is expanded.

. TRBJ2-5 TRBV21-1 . CARVDGVETQYF TGTGCCAGGGTCGACGGAGTGGAGACCCAGTACTTC
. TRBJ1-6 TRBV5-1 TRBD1 CASTLSGQTNSPLHF TGCGCCAGCACTTTATCGGGACAGACCAATTCACCCCTCCACTTT
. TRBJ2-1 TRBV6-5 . CASSYYGGQNNEQFF TGTGCCAGCAGTTACTACGGGGGGCAGAACAATGAGCAGTTCTTC
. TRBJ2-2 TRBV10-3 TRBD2 CAITQGLAGGRGAGELFF TGTGCCATCACCCAAGGACTAGCGGGGGGGCGCGGCGCCGGGGAGCTGTTTTTT
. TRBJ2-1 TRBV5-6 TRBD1 CASSLAARGPESYNEQFF TGTGCCAGCAGCTTGGCAGCGAGGGGGCCTGAATCCTACAATGAGCAGTTCTTC
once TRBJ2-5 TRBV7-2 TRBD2 CASSSIGGLAGVGTQYF TGTGCCAGCAGCTCAATCGGGGGACTAGCGGGAGTCGGGACCCAGTACTTC
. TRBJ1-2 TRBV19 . CASWELGYGYTF TGTGCCAGTTGGGAGTTAGGCTATGGCTACACCTTC
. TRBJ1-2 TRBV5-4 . CASSFKGGNGYTF TGTGCCAGCAGCTTCAAGGGGGGGAATGGCTACACCTTC
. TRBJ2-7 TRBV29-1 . CSVETGNGYEQYF TGCAGCGTTGAAACCGGGAATGGATACGAGCAGTACTTC
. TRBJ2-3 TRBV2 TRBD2 CASSSGGARSTDTQYF TGTGCCAGCTCTAGCGGGGGGGCCAGGTCCACAGATACGCAGTATTTT
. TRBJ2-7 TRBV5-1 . CASSLGHYEQYF TGCGCCAGCAGTTTAGGACACTACGAGCAGTACTTC
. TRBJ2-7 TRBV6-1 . CASSEARYEQYF TGTGCCAGCAGTGAAGCTCGGTACGAGCAGTACTTC
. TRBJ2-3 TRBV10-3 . CAAQHSRGTADTQYF TGTGCCGCCCAGCACTCCCGCGGGACAGCTGATACGCAGTATTTT
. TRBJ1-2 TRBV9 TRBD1 CASPASRARGQGYGYTF TGTGCCAGCCCTGCGAGCCGGGCCAGGGGGCAAGGGTATGGCTACACCTTC
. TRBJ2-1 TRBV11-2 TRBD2 CASSNYLVRGGYNEQFF TGTGCCAGCAGCAACTATCTAGTGCGGGGGGGGTACAATGAGCAGTTCTTC
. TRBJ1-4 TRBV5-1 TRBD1 CASSFGQGNEKLFF TGCGCCAGCAGCTTCGGACAGGGTAATGAAAAACTGTTTTTT
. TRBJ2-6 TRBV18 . CASSPPTVSGANGLTF TGTGCCAGCTCACCCCCTACTGTATCTGGGGCCAACGGCCTGACTTTC
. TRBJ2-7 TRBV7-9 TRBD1 CASSFPRGPYEQYF TGTGCCAGCAGCTTCCCCAGGGGGCCCTACGAGCAGTACTTC
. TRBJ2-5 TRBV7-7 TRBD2 CASSSLAGGQETQYF TGTGCCAGCAGTTCACTAGCGGGGGGTCAGGAGACCCAGTACTTC
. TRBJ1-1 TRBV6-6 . CASTTHTEAFF TGTGCCAGCACGACTCACACTGAAGCTTTCTTT
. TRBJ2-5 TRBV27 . CASSVRGIGRTQYF TGTGCCAGCAGTGTCAGGGGAATCGGGCGGACCCAGTACTTC
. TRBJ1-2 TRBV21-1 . CASSKEGNYGYTF TGTGCCAGCAGCAAAGAGGGGAACTATGGCTACACCTTC